A selection of T cell receptor beta chains follows, all from one sample in a study of T-cell reconstitution after alpha-beta-depleted transplantation in children. TCRdb analysed the PCR reads with MiXCR anew, one entry per CDR3 protein. The sample consists of about 580,000 distinct CDR3 sequences, 23% of them appearing once. Material: PBMCs, mostly from graft donor cells, obtained 360 days after TCRalphabeta/CD19-depleted stem cell transplant. The receptor set was obtained from a boy under two years old who had a stem cell transplant for acute myeloid leukemia, so the T cells may come from the graft donor. The CDR3 runs from the conserved cysteine through the conserved F or W. Fields, in order: J gene, V gene, CDR3 protein.

J: TRBJ2-3
V: TRBV4-3
CDR3: CASSQDFRGGGLASTDTQYF

J: TRBJ2-2
V: TRBV6-5
CDR3: CASGYPGRVNTGELFF

J: TRBJ2-3
V: TRBV29-1
CDR3: CSATGARAGADTQYF

J: TRBJ1-5
V: TRBV20-1
CDR3: CSAHAQGSSNQPQHF

J: TRBJ1-5
V: TRBV25-1
CDR3: CASAGRGTQPQHF

J: TRBJ1-2
V: TRBV29-1
CDR3: CSDIDSFQFGYTF

J: TRBJ1-5
V: TRBV12-3/TRBV12-4
CDR3: CASSLSGARQPQHF

J: TRBJ1-2
V: TRBV12-3/TRBV12-4
CDR3: CASSSSGTGETRYTF

J: TRBJ2-3
V: TRBV6-1
CDR3: CASSKIKGGLGDTQYF

J: TRBJ1-2
V: TRBV15
CDR3: CATSRAGDRALYGYTF

J: TRBJ2-1
V: TRBV7-2
CDR3: CASSLAYGGYNEQFF

J: TRBJ1-5
V: TRBV20-1
CDR3: CSARQQGTQHF

J: TRBJ2-3
V: TRBV6-5
CDR3: CASSYRSGHDTQYF

J: TRBJ2-7
V: TRBV12-3/TRBV12-4
CDR3: CASSLVARSSYEQYF

J: TRBJ1-1
V: TRBV12-3/TRBV12-4
CDR3: CASSLRLEAFF

J: TRBJ2-7
V: TRBV10-3
CDR3: CAISESPTGAEQYF

J: TRBJ1-1
V: TRBV20-1
CDR3: CRAPGTGGTEAFF

J: TRBJ2-1
V: TRBV11-3
CDR3: CASSPTSGGTNEQFF

J: TRBJ2-1
V: TRBV4-3
CDR3: CASSQEEFSSYNEQFF

J: TRBJ2-1
V: TRBV12-3/TRBV12-4
CDR3: CASSLSGLVGNEQFF

J: TRBJ2-1
V: TRBV4-1
CDR3: CASSRVWGGVDEQFF

J: TRBJ1-5
V: TRBV5-1
CDR3: CASSLVGGKGNQPQHF